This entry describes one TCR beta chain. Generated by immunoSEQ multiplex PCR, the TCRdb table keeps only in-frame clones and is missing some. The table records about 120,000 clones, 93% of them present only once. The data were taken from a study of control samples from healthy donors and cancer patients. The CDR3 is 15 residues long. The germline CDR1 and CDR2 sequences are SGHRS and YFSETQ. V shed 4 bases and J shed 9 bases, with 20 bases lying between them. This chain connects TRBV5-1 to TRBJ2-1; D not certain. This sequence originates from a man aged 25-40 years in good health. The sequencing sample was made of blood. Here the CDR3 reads CASSAFLGMDGEQFF. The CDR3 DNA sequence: TGCGCCAGCAGCGCGTTCTTAGGGATGGACGGTGAGCAGTTCTTC.